Each of the 28 T cell receptor beta chains below was sequenced from the same sample in a study of T-cell memory formation after mild COVID-19. Each CDR3 protein is one row after TCRdb ran MiXCR on the 5' RACE reads. The sample has roughly 250,000 distinct CDR3 sequences, about 17% seen once. The material sequenced was PBMCs or a T cell subset sorted from them (not recorded which). Receptors were obtained from a man aged 18 to 35 who had mild COVID-19 (a few samples of this study predate the infection). Cell type and time point are not known.

J is TRBJ2-5 and V is TRBV5-1; TRBD1 is a possible D gene (6 bases). V lost 4 bases, J lost 3 bases, and 13 bases lay in between. Germline assignment: CDR1 SGHRS and CDR2 YFSETQ. CDR3 length: 14 residues. For the CDR3, the DNA is TGCGCCAGCAGCCACTCACAGGGAGAAGAGACCCAGTACTTC. The encoded protein is CASSHSQGEETQYF.

The sample holds many counts of this clonotype. The chain carries TRBV7-2 and TRBJ2-7; a weak D match, TRBD2 (5 bases). V was clipped by 5 bases and J by 0 bases, with 17 bases between them. Looked up from germline, CDR1 is SGHTA and CDR2 is FQGNSA. The CDR3 consists of 16 residues. The CDR3 is CASSLSGGPSSYEQYF. CDR3 coding DNA: TGTGCCAGCAGCCTTAGTGGCGGGCCCAGCTCCTACGAGCAGTACTTC.

The rearrangement joins TRBV2 to TRBJ2-3, with D possibly TRBD1 on 5 matching bases. Trimming took 3 bases from V and 4 from J, leaving 11 bases between them. The CDR3 is 14 residues long. Germline V gene lookup returns CDR1 SNHLY and CDR2 FYNNEI. CDR3 bases: TGTGCCAGCAGTGAGGTCAGGGAATCAGATACGCAGTATTTT. Translation: CASSEVRESDTQYF.

This clonotype has just a few counts. The CDR3 region has the DNA TGTGCCTGGTCGAGTGGGACTAGCGGGGGTGCAGATACGCAGTATTTT. Translation: CAWSSGTSGGADTQYF. The V gene is TRBV30, the J gene TRBJ2-3; 14 bases are a match to TRBD2. The germline CDR1 and CDR2 sequences are GTSNPN and SVGIG (reference sequence). The CDR3 has 16 residues. Unmatched junction bases numbered 8, after V lost 5 bases and J lost 4 bases.

The J gene is TRBJ2-5, the V gene TRBV7-9; D gene uncertain. The CDR3 runs 15 residues. Germline loops: CDR1 SEHNR, CDR2 FQNEAQ (reference sequence). V lost 5 bases to trimming and J lost 5 bases, with 18 bases between them. CDR3 region: CASSPNGQTWETQYF. For the CDR3, the DNA is TGTGCCAGCAGCCCAAATGGGCAGACATGGGAGACCCAGTACTTC.

This clonotype was detected only a few times. The chain carries TRBV2 and TRBJ2-1; 7 nucleotides align to TRBD2. This CDR3 has 15 amino acids. The germline gives CDR1 SNHLY, CDR2 FYNNEI. Trimming at V came to 7 bases and at J to 3 bases, leaving 9 bases not matched to a gene. The chain's CDR3 is CASNEWGGRYNEQFF. The CDR3 DNA is TGTGCCAGCAACGAATGGGGGGGACGCTACAATGAGCAGTTCTTC.

The table lists this clonotype with a few counts. The V gene is TRBV7-2, the J gene TRBJ1-2; weak D call: TRBD1 (6 bases). Germline V gene lookup returns CDR1 SGHTA and CDR2 FQGNSA. The CDR3 covers 15 residues. Trimming pared 7 bases from V and 6 bases from J, leaving 21 bases between. The CDR3 DNA sequence: TGTGCCAGCACCGATGTGGGGGGGCGCAGCGATGGCTACACCTTC. This encodes CASTDVGGRSDGYTF.

On this clonotype itself: At one end, the junction sequence differs from germline, possibly due to a read error. The chain recombines TRBV6-5 with TRBJ2-7, with 10 bases fitting TRBD1. Germline V CDR1 and CDR2: MNHEY, SVGAGI. The CDR3 is made up of 13 amino acids. The CDR3 DNA follows: TGTGCCAGCAGTTACTCGGGGACAGGGGCCGTCTTCTTC. Translation gives CASSYSGTGAVFF.

V is TRBV20-1 and J is TRBJ2-5; D might be TRBD2 (6 bases). The V gene lost 6 bases and the J gene lost 5 bases, with 19 bases spanning the gap. Germline CDR1 is DFQATT and CDR2 is SNEGSKA (reference sequence). CDR3 length equals 14 residues. Written as DNA, the CDR3 is TGCAGTGCCACACGACTAGAGGGGACGGAGACCCAGTACTTC. Translation: CSATRLEGTETQYF.

The rearrangement links TRBV20-1 to TRBJ2-1, with 8 bases identical to TRBD1. The CDR3 is 13 amino acids. J was trimmed by 5 bases and V by 5 bases; bases with no gene match: 5. CDR1 and CDR2 (germline): DFQATT, SNEGSKA (reference sequence). This CDR3 is CSAVRDRHNEQFF. DNA for the CDR3: TGCAGTGCTGTCCGGGACAGGCACAATGAGCAGTTCTTC.

In its sample, this clonotype was seen a few times. The chain combines TRBV7-9 with TRBJ2-1; tentatively, D is TRBD2 (6 bases). Deletions cut 2 bases from V and 1 base from J, with 12 bases between. The CDR3 consists of 16 residues. Looked up from germline, CDR1 is SEHNR and CDR2 is FQNEAQ (reference sequence). The CDR3 nucleotides read TGTGCCAGCAGCTTATATGGGGGAGGATCCTACAATGAGCAGTTCTTC. It is translated as CASSLYGGGSYNEQFF.

The genes are TRBV29-1 and TRBJ2-7, with 8 bases matching TRBD1. The CDR3 totals 13 residues. J gave up 3 bases and V 7 bases, and 8 bases lay outside the gene matches. CDR1 and CDR2 (germline): SQVTM, ANQGSEA. The CDR3 spells CSATGGSRYEQYF. The DNA of the CDR3 is TGCAGCGCTACAGGGGGATCTCGCTACGAGCAGTACTTC.

The sample holds a few counts of this clonotype. The V gene is TRBV20-1, the J gene TRBJ1-5, with TRBD1 matching 7 bases. CDR1 DFQATT and CDR2 SNEGSKA come from the germline V gene (reference sequence). Germline trimming cut 5 bases from V and 4 bases from J; bases unmatched to any gene: 2. The CDR3 consists of 12 residues. CDR3 sequence reads: CSALQGNQPQHF. DNA for the CDR3: TGCAGTGCTCTACAGGGGAATCAGCCCCAGCATTTT.

The table lists this clonotype with a few counts. This sequence joins TRBV7-2 and TRBJ1-1; 7 bases are shared with TRBD1. Trimming at V came to 5 bases and at J to 5 bases, leaving 8 bases not matched to a gene. CDR1 is SGHTA and CDR2 is FQGNSA in the germline V gene. This CDR3 is 14 amino acids long. Here the CDR3 reads CASSPLDRETEAFF. CDR3 in DNA: TGTGCCAGCAGCCCCCTTGACAGGGAAACTGAAGCTTTCTTT.

The chain combines TRBV7-2 with TRBJ2-1, with D possibly being TRBD1 (6 bases). The V and J ends lost 3 bases and 2 bases respectively, with 11 bases between them. The CDR3 length is 15 residues. CDR1 and CDR2 (germline): SGHTA, FQGNSA. The CDR3 spells CASSFGQPPYNEQFF. CDR3 coding DNA: TGTGCCAGCAGCTTCGGACAGCCGCCCTACAATGAGCAGTTCTTC.

This clonotype was counted between two and nine times. The J gene is TRBJ2-5, the V gene TRBV10-2; D unresolved. This CDR3 is built from 12 residues. CDR1 WSHSY and CDR2 SAAADI come from the germline V gene. Between the trimmed V and J ends, which lost 2 bases and 3 bases, there was a span of 4 bases. CDR3 nucleotide sequence: TGCGCCAGCAGTGAGCAGAAAGAGACCCAGTACTTC. Residues: CASSEQKETQYF.

This clonotype was seen more than once but under ten times. The J gene is TRBJ2-1, the V gene TRBV5-1; 9 positions match TRBD2. J gave up 9 bases and V 4 bases, and 14 bases lay outside the gene matches. Germline CDR1 SGHRS, CDR2 YFSETQ. The CDR3 contains 16 residues. CDR3 loop: CASSTLAGVVTSEQFF. CDR3 coding DNA: TGCGCCAGCAGCACATTAGCGGGGGTGGTTACAAGTGAGCAGTTCTTC.

The chain carries TRBV19 and TRBJ2-7; no reliable D call. Germline CDR1 LNHDA, CDR2 SQIVND (reference sequence). CDR3 length: 10 residues. Trimming took 11 bases from V and 2 from J, leaving 7 bases between them. The CDR3 protein is CAVGTYEQYF. The CDR3 DNA reads as TGTGCCGTGGGGACCTACGAGCAGTACTTC.

Only a few counts were recorded for this clonotype. The V call is TRBV7-2, the J call TRBJ2-7; D possibly corresponds to TRBD1 (6 bases). The CDR3 spans 14 residues. Germline V gives CDR1 SGHTA, CDR2 FQGNSA. V dropped 1 base and J dropped 5 bases, with 12 bases sitting between them. The CDR3 DNA is TGTGCCAGCAGCTTAGTCACAGGGCCTCACGAGCAGTACTTC. Translated: CASSLVTGPHEQYF.

This clonotype turned up a few times. This chain uses TRBV28 with TRBJ2-1, with D possibly matching TRBD2 (5 bases). Germline V lookup: CDR1 MDHEN, CDR2 SYDVKM. The CDR3 loop spans 13 amino acids. The CDR3 loop is CATGKPTYNEQFF. The CDR3 DNA is TGTGCAACGGGGAAACCGACCTACAATGAGCAGTTCTTC.

This chain's CDR3 is CASSPRVLNTEAFF. CDR3 sequence (DNA): TGTGCCAGCTCCCCGCGGGTCCTCAACACTGAAGCTTTCTTT. The chain has TRBV7-9 and TRBJ1-1; D gene unclear. This CDR3 comprises 14 residues. The V and J ends lost 8 bases and 2 bases respectively, with 15 bases between them. CDR1 is SEHNR and CDR2 is FQNEAQ in the germline V gene (reference sequence).

This clonotype was observed a few times. The chain has TRBV7-7 and TRBJ2-1, with 7 bases aligning to TRBD2. Germline assignment: CDR1 SSHAT and CDR2 FNYEAQ (reference sequence). This CDR3 contains 14 residues. This chain's CDR3 is CATSPGEGYNEQFF. CDR3 in DNA: TGTGCTACCTCCCCCGGGGAGGGATACAATGAGCAGTTCTTC.

J is TRBJ2-1 and V is TRBV7-2; possible D gene TRBD2, 6 bases. With 0 bases removed from V and 9 bases from J, the gap between germline ends came to 9 bases. The CDR3 extends over 13 amino acids. The germline CDR1 and CDR2 sequences are SGHTA and FQGNSA. DNA for the CDR3: TGTGCCAGCAGCTTAGCTTTGGGGGGTGAGCAGTTCTTC. Its translation: CASSLALGGEQFF.

This chain links TRBV7-9 with TRBJ2-5; no reliable D call. Deletions cut 5 bases from V and 3 bases from J, with 7 bases between. Germline V gives CDR1 SEHNR, CDR2 FQNEAQ (reference sequence). The CDR3 extends over 12 amino acids. In nucleotides, the CDR3 is TGTGCCAGCAGCCCGCAAGAAGAGACCCAGTACTTC. Protein sequence: CASSPQEETQYF.

This clonotype was counted a single time. CDR3 sequence: CASNILAGRGEQFF. For the CDR3, the DNA is TGTGCCAGCAACATACTAGCGGGTCGGGGCGAGCAGTTCTTC. The chain carries TRBV7-8 and TRBJ2-1; 9 bases align to TRBD2. V lost 7 bases, J lost 10 bases, and 11 bases stayed unmatched. Germline V gene lookup returns CDR1 SGHVS and CDR2 FQNEAQ. This CDR3 spans 14 amino acids.

The V call is TRBV6-6, the J call TRBJ2-7; D possibly uses TRBD1 or TRBD2 (5 bases each). CDR3 length: 13 amino acids. V shed 0 bases and J shed 6 bases, with 9 bases lying between them. Per the germline V gene, CDR1 is MNHNY and CDR2 is SVGAGI (reference sequence). CDR3 sequence (DNA): TGTGCCAGCAGTTACTCGGGGGTCGTCGAGCAGTACGTC. This gives the protein CASSYSGVVEQYV.

This clonotype has just a few counts. The V call is TRBV6-2 or TRBV6-3, the J call TRBJ1-5; TRBD1 might be the D (5 bases). The CDR3 has 14 residues. Germline CDR1 reads MNHEY; CDR2 reads SVGEGT. The V end lost 8 bases, the J end lost 2 bases, and 13 bases lay between the germline ends. The CDR3 loop reads CASVDWGGNQPQHF. DNA of the CDR3: TGTGCCAGCGTTGACTGGGGGGGCAATCAGCCCCAGCATTTT.

This chain connects TRBV5-5 to TRBJ1-1; 7 positions match TRBD1. The ends lost 4 bases at V and 0 bases at J; junction bases unmatched: 9. Germline CDR1 is SGHKS and CDR2 is YYEKEE (reference sequence). The CDR3 sequence is 16 residues long. CDR3 sequence: CASSPGTVILNTEAFF. CDR3 nucleotides: TGTGCCAGCAGCCCCGGGACAGTCATCCTGAACACTGAAGCTTTCTTT.